A single sample is the source of the 23 T cell receptor beta chains below, sequenced in a study of T cell responses to AZD1222 COVID-19 vaccine (dated by TCRdb to the early 2020s). The time point label for this specimen denotes: baseline before first vaccination. The treatment or condition tag for this specimen amounts to: meningococcal conjugate vaccine given as trial control. Preparation of the library involved the immunoSEQ multiplex PCR assay. Here the immuneACCESS table is served through TCRdb, limited to in-frame sequences with V and J called. Missing clones are a known gap in these copies; in checked studies unresolved V genes cover under half, and the rest lacks a known reason. Counted in this sample were approximately 120,000 clones; 90% of them appeared once. The top ten clonotypes cover about 4.2% of the sample. The sample consisted of peripheral blood, taken on day 0 of MenACWY control vaccination. The receptors here all came from an adult in good health.

The rearrangement uses TRBV12-3 or TRBV12-4 and TRBJ1-1; the D gene is possibly TRBD1 (6 bases). The CDR3 loop spans 13 amino acids. The V and J ends lost 8 bases and 7 bases respectively, with 17 bases between them. The CDR3 spells CASRETGINEAFF. The CDR3 region has the DNA TGTGCCAGCCGCGAGACAGGCATAAATGAAGCTTTCTTT.

The V gene is TRBV14, the J gene TRBJ2-1, with TRBD1 as a possible D gene (6 bases). This CDR3 spans 13 amino acids. V lost 0 bases, J lost 15 bases, and 15 bases lay in between. Germline CDR1 reads SGHDN; CDR2 reads FVKESK. The CDR3 DNA reads TGTGCCAGCAGCCAAGATCTCAGGGGCCTGATGTTCTTC. Protein sequence: CASSQDLRGLMFF. Together with reference TRBV14 and TRBJ2-1, the CDR3 gives the full variable domain: EAGVTQFPSHSVIEKGQTVTLRCDPISGHDNLYWYRRVMGKEIKFLLHFVKESKQDESGMPNNRFLAERTGGTYSTLKVQPAELEDSGVYFCASSQDLRGLMFFGPGTRLTVL.

This clone occurred once. The chain carries TRBV5-1 and TRBJ2-1; no clear D gene. CDR1 SGHRS and CDR2 YFSETQ come from the germline V gene. Trimming removed 1 base from V and 5 bases from J, with 7 bases in between. The CDR3 has 13 amino acids. This chain's CDR3 is CASSLYNNNEQFF. The CDR3 coding sequence is TGCGCCAGCAGCTTGTACAACAACAATGAGCAGTTCTTC.

In its sample, this clone was seen a few times. The V gene is TRBV4-2, the J gene TRBJ2-3, with 12 bases that match TRBD2. The CDR3 contains 16 residues. Trimming took 0 bases from V and 11 from J; bases not matched to a gene: 9. Germline V CDR1 and CDR2: LGHNA, YNFKEQ. CDR3 DNA sequence: TGTGCCAGCAGCCAAGATCCGGCTAGCGGGGGGGACGTGCAGTATTTT. Its translation is CASSQDPASGGDVQYF.

This chain joins TRBV5-1 and TRBJ1-1; D unresolved. Germline V gene lookup returns CDR1 SGHRS and CDR2 YFSETQ. Trimming stripped 0 bases from V and 1 base from J, with 10 bases between. The CDR3 totals 15 residues. DNA for the CDR3: TGCGCCAGCAGCTTGGACTTCACTCCGAACACTGAAGCTTTCTTT. It encodes CASSLDFTPNTEAFF.

The chain employs TRBV20-1 and TRBJ1-2; unclear D gene. The CDR3 is 13 amino acids. Germline values: CDR1 DFQATT, CDR2 SNEGSKA (reference sequence). Trimming cost V 3 bases and J 2 bases, with 10 bases left between them. CDR3 nucleotides: TGCAGTGCTAGTTCCTCGGGGAACTATGGCTACACCTTC. Translating gives CSASSSGNYGYTF.

The chain couples TRBV5-5 to TRBJ2-1; D unclear. CDR3 length: 14 amino acids. V was clipped by 2 bases and J by 7 bases, with 13 bases between them. Germline V gives CDR1 SGHKS, CDR2 YYEKEE (reference sequence). DNA of the CDR3: TGTGCCAGCAGCTTCTTGGGGTTTGGGAATGAGCAGTTCTTC. This sequence encodes CASSFLGFGNEQFF.

The CDR3 loop is CASSLSGGGRVNTEAFF. The CDR3, as DNA: TGTGCCAGCAGCCTCTCAGGGGGGGGCAGGGTGAACACTGAAGCTTTCTTT. The rearrangement joins TRBV14 to TRBJ1-1, with 7 bases that match TRBD1. The CDR3 has 17 amino acids. Germline V CDR1 and CDR2: SGHDN, FVKESK. The junction had 11 bases not matched to a gene; V was cut back by 4 bases and J by 0 bases.

The gene calls are TRBV18 and TRBJ2-3, with TRBD2 matching 10 bases. Germline assignment: CDR1 KGHSH and CDR2 LQKENI. This CDR3 is 18 amino acids long. Losses at the gene ends were 3 bases for V and 6 bases for J; bases not matched to a gene: 15. The CDR3 coding sequence is TGTGCCAGCTCACCTAACACCCCGGGACTAGCGATTGGGGATACGCAGTATTTT. Its protein product is CASSPNTPGLAIGDTQYF.

The chain links TRBV5-1 to TRBJ1-4; D might be TRBD1 (5 bases). CDR3 length equals 15 residues. V shed 0 bases and J shed 3 bases, with 9 bases lying between them. The germline V gene encodes CDR1 SGHRS and CDR2 YFSETQ. The CDR3 reads CASSLEGASNEKLFF. The DNA of the CDR3 is TGCGCCAGCAGCTTGGAAGGGGCGTCTAATGAAAAACTGTTTTTT.

The chain carries TRBV12-3 or TRBV12-4 and TRBJ2-1; D gene unclear. This CDR3 contains 12 residues. Trimming shortened V by 3 bases and J by 4 bases, and 4 bases separated the two germline ends. This CDR3 is CASSLDYNEQFF. The CDR3 region has the DNA TGTGCCAGCAGTTTGGATTACAATGAGCAGTTCTTC.

The chain joins TRBV7-6 to TRBJ1-6; D gene uncertain. The germline V gene encodes CDR1 SGHVS and CDR2 FNYEAQ. Trimming shortened V by 1 base and J by 8 bases, and 9 bases separated the two germline ends. This CDR3 has 14 residues. The CDR3 DNA is TGTGCCAGCAGCTTAGGGGCCCGTGATTCACCCCTCCACTTT. This sequence encodes CASSLGARDSPLHF.

This sequence joins TRBV6-2 or TRBV6-3 and TRBJ2-1; possibly TRBD2 for D (5 bases). CDR3 length equals 14 residues. The germline V and J ends were trimmed by 1 base and 6 bases, with 10 bases remaining between them. Germline CDR1 is MNHEY and CDR2 is SVGEGT. The CDR3 DNA is TGTGCCAGCAGTTACTGGGTAGGGAGCAATGAGCAGTTCTTC. It encodes CASSYWVGSNEQFF.

This clone was detected once. The CDR3 is CASSSEWYPEAFF. The CDR3 nucleotides read TGTGCCAGCAGTTCCGAATGGTACCCTGAAGCTTTCTTT. This sequence joins TRBV27 and TRBJ1-1; D remains ambiguous. The V end lost 4 bases, the J end lost 6 bases, and 12 bases lay between the germline ends. Looked up from germline, CDR1 is MNHEY and CDR2 is SMNVEV (reference sequence). This CDR3 comprises 13 residues.

The chain employs TRBV7-6 and TRBJ2-6, with 7 nucleotides matching TRBD2. The CDR3 contains 16 residues. Germline V CDR1 and CDR2: SGHVS, FNYEAQ. The ends lost 5 bases at V and 0 bases at J; junction bases unmatched: 4. The DNA of the CDR3 is TGTGCCAGCAGCGGAGCGGGGCCCTCTGGGGCCAACGTCCTGACTTTC. It specifies CASSGAGPSGANVLTF.

Comment on this clone: Without the conserved terminal phenylalanine or tryptophan, this CDR3 likely stems from a read error. The DNA is omitted, as the CDR3 cannot be located on it reliably, and the CDR3 follows TCRdb's listing. The chain joins TRBV11-3 to TRBJ1-1. The CDR3 adds up to 10 amino acids, both ends counted. CDR1 is SGHNT, CDR2 YENEEA, per germline. CDR3 protein: CASSARLRWV.

The chain employs TRBV28 and TRBJ1-2; D gene unclear. Germline CDR1 and CDR2: MDHEN and SYDVKM. The CDR3 totals 12 residues. V lost 6 bases to trimming and J lost 8 bases, with 13 bases between them. CDR3 nucleotides: TGTGCCAGCAGATCCCCCCCCAGGGGCTACACCTTC. It translates to CASRSPPRGYTF.

V gene TRBV6-5 combines with J gene TRBJ1-4; TRBD1 matches at 8 bases. V was clipped by 10 bases and J by 8 bases; unmatched bases: 9. Germline CDR1 reads MNHEY; CDR2 reads SVGAGI. This CDR3 region has 13 residues. CDR3 in amino acids: CATSQGAREKLFF. In DNA form, the CDR3 reads TGTGCCACCTCCCAGGGGGCAAGGGAAAAACTGTTTTTT.

J is TRBJ2-1 and V is TRBV28; possible D gene TRBD1, 6 bases. The V end was cut by 3 bases, the J end by 6 bases, with 24 bases between. Per the germline V gene, CDR1 is MDHEN and CDR2 is SYDVKM. This CDR3 is 18 amino acids long. The CDR3 sequence: CASSLGAYKGGVGNEQFF. CDR3 nucleotides: TGTGCCAGCAGTTTGGGGGCGTATAAGGGTGGAGTGGGCAATGAGCAGTTCTTC.

The CDR3 DNA sequence: TGTGCCAGCAGTTCCCGAGTGACAGGCGGCTACGAGCAGTACTTC. Translating it yields CASSSRVTGGYEQYF. The chain couples TRBV28 to TRBJ2-7; a weak D match, TRBD1 (6 bases). V gave up 4 bases and J gave up 3 bases, with 16 bases separating them. The length of the CDR3 is 15 residues. Germline V lookup: CDR1 MDHEN, CDR2 SYDVKM.

The V gene is TRBV11-2, the J gene TRBJ1-4, with D perhaps matching TRBD1 (6 bases). Germline lookup yields CDR1 SGHAT and CDR2 FQNNGV. The CDR3 is 14 residues long. V lost 1 base, J lost 6 bases, and 9 bases lay in between. CDR3 sequence (DNA): TGTGCCAGCAGCTTAGTAGCAGGGGATGAAAAACTGTTTTTT. Translation: CASSLVAGDEKLFF.

This chain uses TRBV20-1 with TRBJ2-3; unclear D gene. The germline CDR1 and CDR2 sequences are DFQATT and SNEGSKA (reference sequence). Trimming cost V 3 bases and J 6 bases, with 22 bases left between them. The CDR3 totals 16 residues. Here the CDR3 DNA reads TGCAGTGCTAGTCCCATGATGGGCTTACTTGCGGATACGCAGTATTTT. Translated: CSASPMMGLLADTQYF.

The V call is TRBV20-1, the J call TRBJ2-7; 12 bases are shared with TRBD1. V shed 3 bases, J shed 7 bases, and the junction held 7 bases outside the gene matches. Per the germline V gene, CDR1 is DFQATT and CDR2 is SNEGSKA (reference sequence). This CDR3 comprises 14 residues. DNA for the CDR3: TGCAGTGCTAGTTGGGGACAGGGGGCTGGGGAGCAGTACGTC. This sequence encodes CSASWGQGAGEQYV.